One and the same sample provided the 18 T cell receptor beta chains below, sequenced in a study of T-cell reconstitution after alpha-beta-depleted transplantation in children. The library targeted TCRbeta and was prepared with unique molecular identifiers. TCRdb re-analysed the PCR reads in MiXCR, keeping a single row per CDR3 protein. This sample carries approximately 400,000 distinct CDR3 sequences, 11% of them seen once, and the ten largest clones take 4.5% to 6%. This sample comprised PBMCs from the stem cell graft donor, obtained from the stem cell graft. The origin of the receptors is a human donor who donated a stem cell graft to a child with acute myeloid leukemia.

This clonotype was observed a handful of times. The J gene is TRBJ2-3, the V gene TRBV11-2; 14 bases line up with TRBD2. The CDR3 runs to 20 residues. The germline CDR1 and CDR2 sequences are SGHAT and FQNNGV. V shed 2 bases, J shed 2 bases, and the junction held 12 bases outside the gene matches. As DNA, the CDR3 is TGTGCCAGCAGCTTAAGGGGAGTAGGACTAGCGGGAGGAAACACAGATACGCAGTATTTT. It codes for CASSLRGVGLAGGNTDTQYF.

In this sample, this clonotype turned up a few times. The genes are TRBV7-8 and TRBJ2-1, with 8 bases identical to TRBD2. Germline trimming cut 6 bases from V and 5 bases from J; bases unmatched to any gene: 6. The CDR3 is made up of 14 amino acids. Per germline, CDR1 SGHVS and CDR2 FQNEAQ. Written as DNA, the CDR3 is TGTGCCAGCAGAAAAGAGCGGGGGAACAATGAGCAGTTCTTC. Amino acid sequence: CASRKERGNNEQFF. Filled out from reference TRBV7-8 and TRBJ2-1, the complete variable domain reads GAGVSQSPRYKVAKRGQDVALRCDPISGHVSLFWYQQALGQGPEFLTYFQNEAQLDKSGLPSDRFFAERPEGSVSTLKIQRTQQEDSAVYLCASRKERGNNEQFFGPGTRLTVL.

As DNA, the CDR3 is TGTGCCAGCAGTTTCCTAGTGACTAGCGTCCAAGGTGAGCAGTACTTC. Translation: CASSFLVTSVQGEQYF. This chain links TRBV6-2 or TRBV6-3 with TRBJ2-7; 8 positions match TRBD2. V lost 4 bases and J lost 7; bases outside the gene matches: 15. Germline-derived CDR1 and CDR2 are MNHEY and SVGEGT. This CDR3 is built from 16 residues.

As for this clonotype: A much more abundant neighbour one base away suggests this may be a read error. The V gene is TRBV11-1, the J gene TRBJ2-1; D unclear. The CDR3 length is 12 residues. From germline, CDR1 is SGHAT and CDR2 FQDESV (reference sequence). DNA for the CDR3: TGTGCCAGCAGCTTAGATTCGCGTGAGCACTTCTTC. This translates into CASSLDSREHFF.

The J gene is TRBJ2-7, the V gene TRBV27, with TRBD2 as a possible D gene (5 bases). The germline gives CDR1 MNHEY, CDR2 SMNVEV (reference sequence). CDR3 length equals 16 residues. V was shortened by 4 bases and J by 3 bases, with 19 bases between the two germline ends. CDR3 amino acids: CASSSERRGISYEQYF. The CDR3 DNA sequence: TGTGCCAGCAGTTCGGAGCGGCGAGGGATAAGCTACGAGCAGTACTTC.

This clonotype has only a few counts. The gene calls are TRBV7-2 and TRBJ2-7; D ambiguous. The V gene lost 2 bases and the J gene lost 3 bases, with 11 bases spanning the gap. Per the germline V gene, CDR1 is SGHTA and CDR2 is FQGNSA. The CDR3 covers 14 residues. The CDR3 loop reads CASSLTLNNYEQYF. CDR3 DNA: TGTGCCAGCAGCTTAACGCTGAATAACTACGAGCAGTACTTC.

The chain carries TRBV10-2 and TRBJ2-2; 10 positions agree with TRBD1. The germline V gene encodes CDR1 WSHSY and CDR2 SAAADI. Unmatched junction bases numbered 3, after V lost 2 bases and J lost 0 bases. This CDR3 has 17 amino acids. The CDR3, as DNA: TGCGCCAGCAGTGAGCCGGACAGGGGGACGAACACCGGGGAGCTGTTTTTT. Residues: CASSEPDRGTNTGELFF.

This clonotype was recorded a few times. This rearrangement joins TRBV20-1 to TRBJ2-5, with a weak D call TRBD2 (6 bases). Germline CDR1 DFQATT, CDR2 SNEGSKA (reference sequence). The V gene lost 6 bases and the J gene lost 1 base, with 12 bases spanning the gap. The CDR3 is 13 amino acids. CDR3 protein: CSAIGRGQETQYF. The CDR3, as DNA: TGCAGTGCCATAGGGCGGGGCCAAGAGACCCAGTACTTC.

Concerning this clonotype itself: At one end, the junction sequence differs from germline, possibly due to a read error. V usage is TRBV5-4 and J usage is TRBJ2-1; 14 positions match TRBD2. Germline V gene lookup returns CDR1 SGHNT and CDR2 YYREEE (reference sequence). This CDR3 spans 15 amino acids. CDR3 sequence reads: CVSSLGLAGDNEQFF. DNA of the CDR3: TGTGTCAGCAGCCTGGGACTAGCGGGAGACAATGAGCAGTTCTTC.

This clonotype was detected only a few times. This chain joins TRBV6-1 and TRBJ1-1; 9 positions agree with TRBD1. The CDR3 loop spans 14 amino acids. The V gene's germline CDR1 is MNHNS and CDR2 SASEGT. The V gene end was trimmed by 6 bases and the J gene end by 7 bases; junction bases not matched to a gene: 9. The CDR3 sequence: CASRPDRGWGEAFF. The CDR3 nucleotides are TGTGCCAGCAGACCTGACAGGGGGTGGGGTGAAGCTTTCTTT.

The sample holds many counts of this clonotype. The chain is built from TRBV3-1 and TRBJ1-5; D might be TRBD1 (6 bases). V dropped 2 bases and J dropped 6 bases, with 11 bases sitting between them. This CDR3 is 14 amino acids long. Germline CDR1 LGHDT, CDR2 YNNKEL (reference sequence). The CDR3 spells CASSQQGSGQPQHF. CDR3 bases: TGTGCCAGCAGCCAACAGGGGTCAGGTCAGCCCCAGCATTTT. Variable domain in full (rest from reference TRBV3-1 and TRBJ1-5): DTAVSQTPKYLVTQMGNDKSIKCEQNLGHDTMYWYKQDSKKFLKIMFSYNNKELIINETVPNRFSPKSPDKAHLNLHINSLELGDSAVYFCASSQQGSGQPQHFGDGTRLSIL.

This clonotype has ten or more counts. J is TRBJ2-1 and V is TRBV5-1; 10 positions match TRBD2. CDR1 and CDR2 (germline): SGHRS, YFSETQ. The junction had 12 bases not matched to a gene; V was cut back by 4 bases and J by 8 bases. This CDR3 comprises 16 residues. The CDR3 loop is CASSVALAGGRDEQFF. The DNA of the CDR3 is TGCGCCAGCAGCGTGGCCTTAGCGGGAGGACGGGATGAGCAGTTCTTC.

The sample holds one count of this clonotype. The rearrangement joins TRBV7-2 to TRBJ2-1; perhaps TRBD1 as D (6 bases). CDR3 length equals 15 residues. Trimming left V 8 bases short and J 0 bases short, with 14 bases between. Looked up from germline, CDR1 is SGHTA and CDR2 is FQGNSA. The CDR3 protein is CASGQAGASYNEQFF. The CDR3 DNA reads TGTGCCAGCGGCCAGGCAGGGGCCTCCTACAATGAGCAGTTCTTC.

This clonotype was detected ten times or more. The genes are TRBV29-1 and TRBJ2-3, with D possibly being TRBD2 (6 bases). The CDR3 totals 13 residues. Germline V gives CDR1 SQVTM, CDR2 ANQGSEA. In nucleotides, the CDR3 is TGCAGTATCCGGTCTAGCGCCGACTATACGCAGTATTTT. This gives the protein CSIRSSADYTQYF.

In this sample, this clonotype turned up a few times. J is TRBJ2-3 and V is TRBV15; a weak D match, TRBD1 (6 bases). Trimming removed 3 bases at V and 4 bases at J, with 14 bases between. The CDR3 is 15 residues long. From germline, CDR1 is LNHNV and CDR2 YYDKDF (reference sequence). CDR3 DNA sequence: TGTGCCACCAGCAGCCCGTCGTCAGGGGCAGATACGCAGTATTTT. Its translation is CATSSPSSGADTQYF.

In this sample, this clonotype turned up a few times. This rearrangement joins TRBV29-1 to TRBJ1-1, with D unclear. From germline, CDR1 is SQVTM and CDR2 ANQGSEA. Trimming left V 6 bases short and J 5 bases short, with 13 bases between. This CDR3 is built from 12 residues. CDR3 DNA: TGCAGCGTGCAGGAAATGGGAACTGAAGCTTTCTTT. As protein: CSVQEMGTEAFF.

The chain links TRBV5-6 to TRBJ2-2, with 9 bases matching TRBD1. The CDR3 spans 16 residues. V dropped 4 bases and J dropped 6; count of bases not matched to a gene: 10. In germline, CDR1 is SGHDT, CDR2 YYEEEE. CDR3 sequence reads: CASSLDGQGKAGELFF. The DNA of the CDR3 is TGTGCCAGCAGCCTAGACGGACAGGGGAAAGCCGGGGAGCTGTTTTTT. The complete variable domain, with remaining parts taken from reference TRBV5-6 and TRBJ2-2, reads DAGVTQSPTHLIKTRGQQVTLRCSPKSGHDTVSWYQQALGQGPQFIFQYYEEEERQRGNFPDRFSGHQFPNYSSELNVNALLLGDSALYLCASSLDGQGKAGELFFGEGSRLTVL.

Ten or more counts support this clonotype. The chain is built from TRBV18 and TRBJ2-7, with D possibly being TRBD1 (6 bases). CDR1 and CDR2 from the germline V gene are KGHSH and LQKENI. The CDR3 is 17 residues long. With 0 bases removed from V and 2 bases from J, the gap between germline ends came to 17 bases. The CDR3 coding sequence is TGTGCCAGCTCACCACCAGGGTCCAGGACAGAGACCTACGAGCAGTACTTC. Translated, it gives CASSPPGSRTETYEQYF.